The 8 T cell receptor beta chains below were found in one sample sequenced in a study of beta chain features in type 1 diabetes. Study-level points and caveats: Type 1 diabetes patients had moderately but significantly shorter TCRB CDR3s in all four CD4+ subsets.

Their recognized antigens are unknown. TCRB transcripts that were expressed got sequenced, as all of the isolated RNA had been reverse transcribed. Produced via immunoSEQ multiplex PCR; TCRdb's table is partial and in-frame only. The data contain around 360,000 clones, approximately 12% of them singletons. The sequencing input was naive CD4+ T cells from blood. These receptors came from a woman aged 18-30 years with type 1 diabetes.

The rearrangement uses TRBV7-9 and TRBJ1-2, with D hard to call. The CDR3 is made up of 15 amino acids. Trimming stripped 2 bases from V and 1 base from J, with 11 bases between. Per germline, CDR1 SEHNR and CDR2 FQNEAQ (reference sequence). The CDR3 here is CASSLIGRINYGYTF. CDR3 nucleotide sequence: TGTGCCAGCAGCTTAATAGGGAGGATTAACTATGGCTACACCTTC.

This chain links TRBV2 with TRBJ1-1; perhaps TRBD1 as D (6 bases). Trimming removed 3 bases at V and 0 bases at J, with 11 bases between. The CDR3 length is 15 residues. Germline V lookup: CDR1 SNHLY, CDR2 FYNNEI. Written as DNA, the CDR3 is TGTGCCAGCAGTGAGCAGGGGACTATGAACACTGAAGCTTTCTTT. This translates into CASSEQGTMNTEAFF. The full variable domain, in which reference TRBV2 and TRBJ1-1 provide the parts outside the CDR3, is EPEVTQTPSHQVTQMGQEVILRCVPISNHLYFYWYRQILGQKVEFLVSFYNNEISEKSEIFDDQFSVERPDGSNFTLKIRSTKLEDSAMYFCASSEQGTMNTEAFFGQGTRLTVV.

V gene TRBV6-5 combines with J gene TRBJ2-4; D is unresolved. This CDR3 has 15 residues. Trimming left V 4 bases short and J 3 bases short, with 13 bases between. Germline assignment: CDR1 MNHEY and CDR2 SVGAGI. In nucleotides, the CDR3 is TGTGCCAGCAGTTCCTCCGAGGCACTCAAAAACATTCAGTACTTC. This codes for CASSSSEALKNIQYF.

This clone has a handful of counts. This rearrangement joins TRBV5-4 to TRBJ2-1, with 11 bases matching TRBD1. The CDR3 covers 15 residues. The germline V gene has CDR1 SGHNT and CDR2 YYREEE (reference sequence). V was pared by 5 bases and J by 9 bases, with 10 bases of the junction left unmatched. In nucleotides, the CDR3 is TGTGCCAGCAGTTCAGCGGACAGGGGGCTCGGTGAGCAGTTCTTC. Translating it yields CASSSADRGLGEQFF.

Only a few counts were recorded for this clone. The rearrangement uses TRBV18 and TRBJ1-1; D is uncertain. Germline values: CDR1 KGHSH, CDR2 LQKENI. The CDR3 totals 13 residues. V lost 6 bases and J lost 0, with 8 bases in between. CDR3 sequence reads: CASSENLNTEAFF. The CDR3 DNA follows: TGTGCCAGCTCTGAGAATTTGAACACTGAAGCTTTCTTT. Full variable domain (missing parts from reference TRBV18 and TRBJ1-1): NAGVMQNPRHLVRRRGQEARLRCSPMKGHSHVYWYRQLPEEGLKFMVYLQKENIIDESGMPKERFSAEFPKEGPSILRIQQVVRGDSAAYFCASSENLNTEAFFGQGTRLTVV.

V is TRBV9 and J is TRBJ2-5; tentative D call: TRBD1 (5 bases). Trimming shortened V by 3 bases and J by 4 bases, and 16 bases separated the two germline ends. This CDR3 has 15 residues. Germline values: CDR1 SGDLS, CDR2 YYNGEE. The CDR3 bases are TGTGCCAGCAGCGGCCTCGGTAGCAGGGCAGAGACCCAGTACTTC. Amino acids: CASSGLGSRAETQYF.

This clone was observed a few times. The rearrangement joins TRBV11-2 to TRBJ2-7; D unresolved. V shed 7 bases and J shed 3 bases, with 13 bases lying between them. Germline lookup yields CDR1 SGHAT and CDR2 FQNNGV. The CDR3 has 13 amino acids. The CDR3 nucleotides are TGTGCCAGCAACGCCGGAGTTTTCTACGAGCAGTACTTC. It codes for CASNAGVFYEQYF.

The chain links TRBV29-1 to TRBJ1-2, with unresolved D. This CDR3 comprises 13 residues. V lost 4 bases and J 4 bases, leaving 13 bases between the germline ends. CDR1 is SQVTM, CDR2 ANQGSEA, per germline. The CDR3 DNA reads TGCAGCGTTGCAACGCCGGGTACCTATGGCTACACCTTC. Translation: CSVATPGTYGYTF. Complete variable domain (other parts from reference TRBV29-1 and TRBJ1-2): SAVISQKPSRDICQRGTSLTIQCQVDSQVTMMFWYRQQPGQSLTLIATANQGSEATYESGFVIDKFPISRPNLTFSTLTVSNMSPEDSSIYLCSVATPGTYGYTFGSGTRLTVV.